The T cell receptor (beta chain) under discussion was sequenced for a study of T cells after yellow fever vaccination. Using its own MiXCR run on the 5' RACE reads, TCRdb lists one record per CDR3 protein. Among nearly 300,000 distinct CDR3 sequences listed, approximately 10% were seen once. V trimming: 1 base; J trimming: 4 bases; junction bases outside the gene matches: 6. Germline lookup yields CDR1 SGHRS and CDR2 YFSETQ. This CDR3 comprises 16 residues. This clonotype was picked up a small number of times. The sequences come from CD4+ T cells sorted from PBMCs, collected 5 days after the yellow fever booster vaccination. This chain joins TRBV5-1 and TRBJ2-5; TRBD2 agrees at 11 bases. This sequence originates from a man younger than 35 who received the YFV17D yellow fever vaccine. This chain's CDR3 is CASSLTRLAGRETQYF. The CDR3 nucleotides read TGCGCCAGCAGCTTGACGCGACTAGCGGGGCGAGAGACCCAGTACTTC.